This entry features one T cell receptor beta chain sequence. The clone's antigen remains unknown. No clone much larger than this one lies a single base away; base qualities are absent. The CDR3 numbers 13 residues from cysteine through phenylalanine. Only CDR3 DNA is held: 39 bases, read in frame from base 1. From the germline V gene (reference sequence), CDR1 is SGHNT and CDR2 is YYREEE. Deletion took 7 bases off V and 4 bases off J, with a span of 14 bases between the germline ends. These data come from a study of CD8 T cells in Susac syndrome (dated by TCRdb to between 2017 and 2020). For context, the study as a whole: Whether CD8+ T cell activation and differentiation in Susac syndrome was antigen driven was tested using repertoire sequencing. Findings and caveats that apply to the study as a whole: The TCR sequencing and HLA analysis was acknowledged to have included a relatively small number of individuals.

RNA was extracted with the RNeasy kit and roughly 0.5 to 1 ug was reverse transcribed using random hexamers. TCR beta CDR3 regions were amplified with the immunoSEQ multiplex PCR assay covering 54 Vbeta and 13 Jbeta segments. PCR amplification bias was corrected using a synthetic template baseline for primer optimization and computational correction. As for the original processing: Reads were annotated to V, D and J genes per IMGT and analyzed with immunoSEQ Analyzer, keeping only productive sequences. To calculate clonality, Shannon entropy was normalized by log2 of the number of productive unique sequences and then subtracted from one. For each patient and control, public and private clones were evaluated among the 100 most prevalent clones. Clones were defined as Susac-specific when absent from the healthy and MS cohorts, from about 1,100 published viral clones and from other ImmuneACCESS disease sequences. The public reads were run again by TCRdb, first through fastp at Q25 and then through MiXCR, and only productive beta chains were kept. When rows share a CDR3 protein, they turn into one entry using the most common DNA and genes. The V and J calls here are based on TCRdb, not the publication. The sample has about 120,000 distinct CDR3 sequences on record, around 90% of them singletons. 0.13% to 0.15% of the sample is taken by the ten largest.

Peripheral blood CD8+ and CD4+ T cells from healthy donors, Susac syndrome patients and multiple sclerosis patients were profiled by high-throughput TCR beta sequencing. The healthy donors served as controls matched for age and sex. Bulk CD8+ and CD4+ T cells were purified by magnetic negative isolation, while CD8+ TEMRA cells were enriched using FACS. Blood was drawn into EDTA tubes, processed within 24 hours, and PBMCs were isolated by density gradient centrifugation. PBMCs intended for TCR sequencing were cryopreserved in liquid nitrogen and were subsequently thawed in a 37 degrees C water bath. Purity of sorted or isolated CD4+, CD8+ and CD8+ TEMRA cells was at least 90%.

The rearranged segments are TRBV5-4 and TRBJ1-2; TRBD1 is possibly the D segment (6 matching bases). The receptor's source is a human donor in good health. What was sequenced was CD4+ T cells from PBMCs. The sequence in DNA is TGTGCCAGCCGTATCGGGGGCGGCTATGGCTACACCTTC. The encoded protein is CASRIGGGYGYTF.